This T cell receptor (beta chain) was observed in a study of blood T cell repertoires in COVID-19. V lost 9 bases to trimming and J lost 5 bases, with 19 bases between them. The CDR3 extends over 14 amino acids. Per germline, CDR1 MNHEY and CDR2 SVGAGI. Assay: immunoSEQ multiplex PCR; the TCRdb copy retains only in-frame clones and omits some. This table holds a few hundred thousand clones, just over 90% found once. The chain combines TRBV6-5 with TRBJ1-2; the D gene is possibly TRBD1 (6 bases). The source is a woman aged 35 to 49 who had been exposed to COVID-19. The specimen was PBMCs or T cells enriched from blood (not recorded which). CDR3 sequence: CARGEGGAPYGYTF. In DNA form, the CDR3 reads TGTGCCAGGGGGGAGGGGGGCGCCCCTTATGGCTACACCTTC.